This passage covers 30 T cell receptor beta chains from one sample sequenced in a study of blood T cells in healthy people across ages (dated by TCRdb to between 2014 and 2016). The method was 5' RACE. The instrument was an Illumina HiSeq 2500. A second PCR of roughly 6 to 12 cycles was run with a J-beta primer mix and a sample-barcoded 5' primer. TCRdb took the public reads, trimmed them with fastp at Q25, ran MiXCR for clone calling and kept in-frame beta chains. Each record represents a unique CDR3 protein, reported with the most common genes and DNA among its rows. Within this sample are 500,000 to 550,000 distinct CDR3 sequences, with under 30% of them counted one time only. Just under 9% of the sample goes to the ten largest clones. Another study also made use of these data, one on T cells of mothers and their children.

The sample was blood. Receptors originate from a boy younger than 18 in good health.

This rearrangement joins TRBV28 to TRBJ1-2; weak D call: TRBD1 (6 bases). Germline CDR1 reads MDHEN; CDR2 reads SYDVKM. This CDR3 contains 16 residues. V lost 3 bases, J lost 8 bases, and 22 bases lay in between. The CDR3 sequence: CASSFSGRGPRGGYTF. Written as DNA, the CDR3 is TGTGCCAGCAGTTTCTCGGGCAGGGGACCTAGGGGGGGCTACACCTTC.

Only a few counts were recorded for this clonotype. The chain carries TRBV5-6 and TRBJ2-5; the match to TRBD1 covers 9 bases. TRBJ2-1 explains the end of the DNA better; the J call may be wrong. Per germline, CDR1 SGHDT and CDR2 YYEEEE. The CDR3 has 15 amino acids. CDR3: CASSNTGGSSYEQFF. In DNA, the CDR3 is TGTGCCAGCAGCAACACAGGGGGCAGTTCCTATGAGCAGTTCTTC.

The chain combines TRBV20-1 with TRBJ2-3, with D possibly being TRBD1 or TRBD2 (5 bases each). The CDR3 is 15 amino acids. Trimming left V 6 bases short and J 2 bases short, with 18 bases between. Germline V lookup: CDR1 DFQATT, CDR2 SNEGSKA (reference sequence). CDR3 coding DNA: TGCAGTGCAAGTACTGGGACCGTCTACACAGATACGCAGTATTTT. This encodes CSASTGTVYTDTQYF.

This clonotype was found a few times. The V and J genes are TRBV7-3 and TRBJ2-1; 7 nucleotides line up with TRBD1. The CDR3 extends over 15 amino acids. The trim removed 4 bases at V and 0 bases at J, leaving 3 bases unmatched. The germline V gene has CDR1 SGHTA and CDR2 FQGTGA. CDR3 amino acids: CASSSDRASYNEQFF. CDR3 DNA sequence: TGTGCCAGCAGCTCCGACAGGGCCTCCTACAATGAGCAGTTCTTC.

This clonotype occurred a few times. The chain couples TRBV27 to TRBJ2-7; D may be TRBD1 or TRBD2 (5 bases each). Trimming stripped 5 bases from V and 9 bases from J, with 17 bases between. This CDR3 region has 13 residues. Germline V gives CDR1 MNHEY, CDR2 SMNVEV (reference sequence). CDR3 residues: CASSNPLGARQYF. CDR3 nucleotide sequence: TGTGCCAGCAGTAACCCCCTCGGGGCGAGGCAGTACTTC.

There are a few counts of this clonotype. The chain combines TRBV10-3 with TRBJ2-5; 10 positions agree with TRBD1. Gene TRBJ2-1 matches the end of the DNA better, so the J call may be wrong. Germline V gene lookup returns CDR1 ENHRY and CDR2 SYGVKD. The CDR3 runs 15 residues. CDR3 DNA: TGTGCCATCAGACCCGGACAGGGGGACTCGGATGAGCAGTTCTTC. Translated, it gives CAIRPGQGDSDEQFF.

Here the CDR3 reads CASSRTWTTYNSPLHF. The CDR3 DNA reads TGTGCCAGCAGCCGTACTTGGACAACCTATAATTCACCCCTCCACTTT. This chain uses TRBV27 with TRBJ1-6; maybe TRBD1 (5 bases). Germline assignment: CDR1 MNHEY and CDR2 SMNVEV (reference sequence). V lost 6 bases and J 2 bases, leaving 14 bases between the germline ends. This CDR3 has 16 residues.

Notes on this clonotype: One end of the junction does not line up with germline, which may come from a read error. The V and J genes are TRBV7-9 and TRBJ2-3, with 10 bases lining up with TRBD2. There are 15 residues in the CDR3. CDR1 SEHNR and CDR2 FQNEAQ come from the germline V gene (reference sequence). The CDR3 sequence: CAGSLVLAGADTQYF. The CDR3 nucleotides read TGTGCCGGCAGCTTAGTCCTAGCGGGGGCAGATACGCAGTATTTT. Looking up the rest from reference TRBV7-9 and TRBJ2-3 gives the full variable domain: DTGVSQNPRHKITKRGQNVTFRCDPISEHNRLYWYRQTLGQGPEFLTYFQNEAQLEKSRLLSDRFSAERPKGSFSTLEIQRTEQGDSAMYLCAGSLVLAGADTQYFGPGTRLTVL.

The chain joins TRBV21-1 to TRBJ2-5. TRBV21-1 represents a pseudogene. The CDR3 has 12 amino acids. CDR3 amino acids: CASSKSRETQYF. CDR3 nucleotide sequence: TGTGCCAGCAGCAAGAGTCGGGAGACCCAGTACTTC.

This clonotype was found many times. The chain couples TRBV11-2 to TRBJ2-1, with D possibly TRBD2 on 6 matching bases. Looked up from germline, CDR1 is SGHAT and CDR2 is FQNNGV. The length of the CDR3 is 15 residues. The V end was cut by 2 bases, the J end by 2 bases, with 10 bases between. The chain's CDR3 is CASSLFTSTYNEQFF. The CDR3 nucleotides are TGTGCCAGCAGCTTATTTACTAGCACCTACAATGAGCAGTTCTTC. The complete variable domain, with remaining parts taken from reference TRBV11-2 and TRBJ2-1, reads EAGVAQSPRYKIIEKRQSVAFWCNPISGHATLYWYQQILGQGPKLLIQFQNNGVVDDSQLPKDRFSAERLKGVDSTLKIQPAKLEDSAVYLCASSLFTSTYNEQFFGPGTRLTVL.

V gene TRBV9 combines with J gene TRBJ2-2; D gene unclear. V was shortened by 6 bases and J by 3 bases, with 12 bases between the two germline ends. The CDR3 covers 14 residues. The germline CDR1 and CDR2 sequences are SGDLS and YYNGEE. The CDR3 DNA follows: TGTGCCAGCATCACCCGGGCTCACACCGGGGAGCTGTTTTTT. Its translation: CASITRAHTGELFF.

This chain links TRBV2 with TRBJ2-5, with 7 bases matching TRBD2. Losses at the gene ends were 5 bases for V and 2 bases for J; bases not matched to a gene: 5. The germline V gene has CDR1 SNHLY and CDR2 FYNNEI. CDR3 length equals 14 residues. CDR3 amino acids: CASSRLARQETQYF. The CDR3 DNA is TGTGCCAGCAGTAGACTAGCTCGTCAAGAGACCCAGTACTTC.

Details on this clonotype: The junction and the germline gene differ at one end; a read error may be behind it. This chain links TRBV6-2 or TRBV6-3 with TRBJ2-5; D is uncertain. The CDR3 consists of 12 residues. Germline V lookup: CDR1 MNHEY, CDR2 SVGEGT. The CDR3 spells CASAQVVETQYF. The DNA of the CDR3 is TGTGCCAGCGCCCAAGTGGTCGAGACCCAGTACTTT.

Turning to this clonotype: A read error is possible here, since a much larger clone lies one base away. The CDR3 here is CASSQGADRLAKNIQHF. The DNA for the CDR3 is TGTGCCAGCAGCCAAGGAGCCGACAGGCTAGCCAAAAACATTCAGCACTTC. The chain has TRBV4-2 and TRBJ2-4; tentatively, D is TRBD1 (6 bases). This CDR3 has 17 amino acids. Germline V lookup: CDR1 LGHNA, CDR2 YNFKEQ.

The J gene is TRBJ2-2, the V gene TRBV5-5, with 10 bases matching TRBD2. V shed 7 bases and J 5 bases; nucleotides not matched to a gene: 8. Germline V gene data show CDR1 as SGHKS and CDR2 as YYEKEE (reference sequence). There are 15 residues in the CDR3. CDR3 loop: CASGRGLADTGELFF. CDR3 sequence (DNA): TGTGCCAGCGGCCGAGGACTAGCGGATACCGGGGAGCTGTTTTTT. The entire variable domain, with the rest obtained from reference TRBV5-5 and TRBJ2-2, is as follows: DAGVTQSPTHLIKTRGQQVTLRCSPISGHKSVSWYQQVLGQGPQFIFQYYEKEERGRGNFPDRFSARQFPNYSSELNVNALLLGDSALYLCASGRGLADTGELFFGEGSRLTVL.

The CDR3 loop reads CSARVFDRGYEQYF. The CDR3 region has the DNA TGCAGTGCTAGAGTTTTCGACAGGGGTTACGAGCAGTACTTC. The rearrangement joins TRBV20-1 to TRBJ2-7, with 8 positions matching TRBD1. Trimming removed 1 base from V and 4 bases from J; junction bases left unmatched: 6. Germline CDR1 and CDR2: DFQATT and SNEGSKA (reference sequence). The CDR3 is 14 residues long.

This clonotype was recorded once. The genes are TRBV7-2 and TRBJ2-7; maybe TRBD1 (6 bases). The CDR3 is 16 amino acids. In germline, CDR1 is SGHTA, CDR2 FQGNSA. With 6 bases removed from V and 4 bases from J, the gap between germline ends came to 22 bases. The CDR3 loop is CASSRQGPTLGYEQYF. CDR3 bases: TGTGCCAGCAGTAGGCAGGGGCCCACTCTCGGGTACGAGCAGTACTTC.

The CDR3 sequence: CASGHTDTQYF. The CDR3 bases are TGTGCCAGCGGCCATACAGATACGCAGTATTTT. V and J are TRBV6-2 or TRBV6-3 and TRBJ2-3; D is uncertain. The CDR3 loop spans 11 amino acids. The germline V and J ends were trimmed by 8 bases and 3 bases, with 6 bases remaining between them. The germline gives CDR1 MNHEY, CDR2 SVGEGT.

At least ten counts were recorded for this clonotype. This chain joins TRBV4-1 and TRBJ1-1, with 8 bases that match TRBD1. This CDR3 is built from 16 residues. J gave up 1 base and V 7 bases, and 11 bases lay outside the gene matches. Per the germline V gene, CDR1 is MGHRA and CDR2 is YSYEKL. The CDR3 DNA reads TGCGCCAGCACCCATACAGGGGGGAAGGGGAACACTGAAGCTTTCTTT. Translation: CASTHTGGKGNTEAFF.

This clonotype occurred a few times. The CDR3 bases are TGCAGTGCAACCCCAGGGACACCCACCAATGAGCAGTTCTTC. It codes for CSATPGTPTNEQFF. The V and J genes are TRBV20-1 and TRBJ2-5; possible D gene TRBD1, 6 bases. The J call may not be correct, given that the DNA end is closer to TRBJ2-1. Germline assignment: CDR1 DFQATT and CDR2 SNEGSKA (reference sequence). The CDR3 extends over 14 amino acids.

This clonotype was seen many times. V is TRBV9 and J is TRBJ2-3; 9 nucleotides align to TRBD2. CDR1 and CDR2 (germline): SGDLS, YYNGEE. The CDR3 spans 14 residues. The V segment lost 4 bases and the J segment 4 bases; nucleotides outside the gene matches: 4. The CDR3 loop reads CASSLAGVADTQYF. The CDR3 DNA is TGTGCCAGCAGCTTAGCGGGGGTAGCAGATACGCAGTATTTT. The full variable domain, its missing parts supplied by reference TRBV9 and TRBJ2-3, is DSGVTQTPKHLITATGQRVTLRCSPRSGDLSVYWYQQSLDQGLQFLIQYYNGEERAKGNILERFSAQQFPDLHSELNLSSLELGDSALYFCASSLAGVADTQYFGPGTRLTVL.

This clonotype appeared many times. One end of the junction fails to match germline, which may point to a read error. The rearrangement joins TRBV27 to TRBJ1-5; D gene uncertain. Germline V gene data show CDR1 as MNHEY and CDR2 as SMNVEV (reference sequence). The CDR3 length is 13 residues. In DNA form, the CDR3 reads TGCGCCAGCAGCTTGTCAGGCAATCAGCCCCAGCATTTT. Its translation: CASSLSGNQPQHF.

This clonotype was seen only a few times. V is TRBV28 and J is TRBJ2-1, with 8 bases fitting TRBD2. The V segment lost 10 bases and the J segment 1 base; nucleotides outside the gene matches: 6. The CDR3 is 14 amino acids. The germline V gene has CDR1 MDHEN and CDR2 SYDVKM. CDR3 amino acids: CATGGLGSYNEQFF. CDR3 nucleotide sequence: TGTGCCACCGGGGGACTAGGGTCCTACAATGAGCAGTTCTTC.

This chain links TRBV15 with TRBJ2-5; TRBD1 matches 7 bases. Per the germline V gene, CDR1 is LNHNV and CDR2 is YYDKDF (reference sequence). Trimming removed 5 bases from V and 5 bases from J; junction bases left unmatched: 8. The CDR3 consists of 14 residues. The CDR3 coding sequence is TGTGCCACCAGCCTTAACAGGGGCGGGGAGACCCAGTACTTC. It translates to CATSLNRGGETQYF.

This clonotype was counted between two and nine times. The CDR3 sequence is CSVVEDGYTF. The CDR3 DNA reads TGCAGCGTTGTGGAGGATGGCTACACCTTC. The J gene is TRBJ1-2, the V gene TRBV29-1; D is unresolved. The CDR3 covers 10 residues. CDR1 and CDR2 (germline): SQVTM, ANQGSEA. Between the trimmed V and J ends, which lost 4 bases and 6 bases, there was a span of 6 bases. Together with reference TRBV29-1 and TRBJ1-2, the CDR3 gives the full variable domain: SAVISQKPSRDICQRGTSLTIQCQVDSQVTMMFWYRQQPGQSLTLIATANQGSEATYESGFVIDKFPISRPNLTFSTLTVSNMSPEDSSIYLCSVVEDGYTFGSGTRLTVV.

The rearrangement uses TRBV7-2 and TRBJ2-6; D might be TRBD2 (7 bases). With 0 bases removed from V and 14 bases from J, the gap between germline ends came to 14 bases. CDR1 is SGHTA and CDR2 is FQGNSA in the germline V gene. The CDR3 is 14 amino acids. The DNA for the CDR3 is TGTGCCAGCAGCTTAGCCAGACGGGGGGACATCCTGACTTTC. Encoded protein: CASSLARRGDILTF. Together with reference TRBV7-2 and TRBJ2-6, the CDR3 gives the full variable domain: GAGVSQSPSNKVTEKGKDVELRCDPISGHTALYWYRQSLGQGLEFLIYFQGNSAPDKSGLPSDRFSAERTGGSVSTLTIQRTQQEDSAVYLCASSLARRGDILTFGAGSRLTVL.

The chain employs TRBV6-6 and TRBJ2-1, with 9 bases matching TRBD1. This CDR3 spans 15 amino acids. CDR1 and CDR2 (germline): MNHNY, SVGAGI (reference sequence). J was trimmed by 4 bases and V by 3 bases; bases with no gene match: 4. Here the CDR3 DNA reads TGTGCCAGCAGTTATACGGACAGGGGTTACAATGAGCAGTTCTTC. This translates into CASSYTDRGYNEQFF.

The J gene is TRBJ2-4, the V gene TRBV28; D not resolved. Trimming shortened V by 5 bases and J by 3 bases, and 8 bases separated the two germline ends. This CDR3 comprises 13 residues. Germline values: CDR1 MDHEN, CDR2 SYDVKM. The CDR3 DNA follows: TGTGCCAGCAGTGTGGGCAACAAAAACATTCAGTACTTC. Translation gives CASSVGNKNIQYF.

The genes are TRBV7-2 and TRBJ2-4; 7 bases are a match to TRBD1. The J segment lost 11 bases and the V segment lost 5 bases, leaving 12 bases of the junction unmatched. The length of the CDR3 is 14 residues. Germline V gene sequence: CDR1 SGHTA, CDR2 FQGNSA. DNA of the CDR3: TGTGCCAGCAGCCTCCCACAGGGGCCTGGGGTTCAGTACTTC. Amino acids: CASSLPQGPGVQYF.

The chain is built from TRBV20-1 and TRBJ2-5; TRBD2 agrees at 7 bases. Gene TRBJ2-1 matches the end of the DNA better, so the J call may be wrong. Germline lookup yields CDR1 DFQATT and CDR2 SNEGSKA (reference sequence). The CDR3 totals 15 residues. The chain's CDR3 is CSARDPTSVPVEQFF. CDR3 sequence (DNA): TGCAGTGCTAGAGATCCCACTAGCGTACCGGTTGAGCAGTTCTTC.